This T cell receptor (beta chain) was recorded in a study of CD8+ T cells in alopecia areata. Study conclusions and caveats: Only one nonresponder was present, which leaves the link between baseline CD8+ expansion and response uncertain.

The CDR3 runs to 15 residues. CDR1 and CDR2 from the germline V gene are SGHTA and FQGNSA. The J segment lost 7 bases and the V segment lost 0 bases, leaving 1 base of the junction unmatched. Note on this clone: The antigen remains unidentified.

The sample's treatment: oral pan-JAK inhibitor, 5-10 mg twice daily. Following RNA extraction, reverse transcription yielded cDNA that acted as the sequencing template. Sequencing was performed with immunoSEQ multiplex PCR; in TCRdb, only in-frame clones are kept and a portion is missing. The sample comprises about 250,000 clones, over 45% of which are singletons, and roughly 0.88% rests with the top ten. The specimen comprised CD4+ T cells sorted from blood, sampled around week 53, from a patient treated with tofacitinib. This TCR was sampled from a human donor with alopecia areata. The chain uses TRBV7-2 and TRBJ1-6; 9 nucleotides align to TRBD1. This chain's CDR3 is CASSLAGTGNSPLHF. The CDR3 nucleotides read TGTGCCAGCAGCTTAGCGGGGACAGGGAATTCACCCCTCCACTTT.